This T cell receptor beta chain was documented in a study of shared clonotypes between healthy human individuals. Clones were read by immunoSEQ multiplex PCR, and TCRdb kept only the in-frame ones, dropping some. Among fewer than 3 million clones listed, about nine tenths were seen once. Each of the donors was a healthy adult who was HIV-negative and had not had a recent acute infection or vaccination. Study results and limitations: Across several donors, naive CD4 shared 5% to 5.5%, naive CD8 over 3%, memory CD4 more than 2%, memory CD8 approximately 0.4%. When compared with the clonotypes that were shared by all four sorted-subset donors, the non-shared clonotypes turned out to have lower generation probabilities.

In germline, CDR1 is MDHEN, CDR2 SYDVKM. The CDR3 sequence is 14 residues long. V was shortened by 6 bases and J by 0 bases, with 12 bases between the two germline ends. In regard to this clone: Its antigen remains unidentified. This sample also contains other DNA sequences that code for the same CDR3.

The chain combines TRBV28 with TRBJ2-7, with D possibly matching TRBD1 (5 bases). Sequencing was performed on naive CD4+ T cells from PBMCs. Subset specified: CD45RA+ positively selected. The source of this sequence is a man between 18 and 29 years old in good health. Some clones in this sample may be carry-over from other donors' samples. The CDR3 spells CASRGAGSSYEQYF. DNA of the CDR3: TGTGCCAGCAGAGGGGCAGGGTCCTCCTACGAGCAGTACTTC.